This T cell receptor beta chain was recorded in a study of T cell changes during pregnancy in multiple sclerosis (dated by TCRdb to about 2019). Notes on the research overall: The study looked at changes in the T cell repertoire across pregnancy in women with multiple sclerosis.

The library relied on the immunoSEQ multiplex PCR assay. The immuneACCESS repertoire file appears here via TCRdb, limited to in-frame rearrangements. These files lack a portion of the clones; in checked studies, under half of the deficit traces to unresolved V genes, and the cause of the others is not known. Within this sample are approximately 41,000 clones, with around 90% of them counted one time only. 0.55% to 0.85% of the sample rests with the top ten. Clipping removes 2 bases from V and 2 bases from J, with 7 as the unmatched junction base count. CDR1 and CDR2 are read off the germline V gene as SGHRS and YFSETQ. The CDR3 covers 16 residues, taking in both the cysteine and the phenylalanine. Only CDR3 DNA is held: 48 bases, read in frame from base 1. With regard to this clone: Its antigen remains undetermined. Nothing much larger sits one base from this clone, and base qualities are not available.

This sequence was found in a female donor with multiple sclerosis, enrolled in a pregnancy study. Source: CD4+ T cells from peripheral blood mononuclear cells, taken in the first trimester of pregnancy. The chain is encoded by TRBV5-1 joined to TRBJ2-1, and TRBD1 aligns with 7 junction nucleotides. For the CDR3, the sequence is CASSLGGVGTYNEQFF. The DNA sequence is as follows: TGCGCCAGCAGCTTAGGGGGCGTGGGTACCTACAATGAGCAGTTCTTC.